Only one count was recorded for the clone carrying this T cell receptor beta chain. The V and J ends lost 5 bases and 8 bases respectively, with 12 bases between them. This CDR3 region has 13 residues. In germline, CDR1 is PRHDT, CDR2 FYEKMQ (reference sequence). The sample originates from a study of T cell changes during pregnancy in multiple sclerosis. Generated by immunoSEQ multiplex PCR, the TCRdb table keeps only in-frame clones and is missing some. The sample consists of 70,000 to 100,000 clones, approximately 95% of them appearing once. Sequencing used peripheral blood, obtained in the first trimester of pregnancy. This TCR derives from a female donor with multiple sclerosis, enrolled in a pregnancy study. The chain is built from TRBV13 and TRBJ1-4; D is perhaps TRBD1 (6 bases). The CDR3 is CASSVQGYEKLFF. The CDR3 DNA sequence: TGTGCCAGCAGCGTACAGGGTTACGAAAAACTGTTTTTT.